Shown below are 12 T cell receptor beta chains from a single sample sequenced in a study of CD8 T cells in Susac syndrome. Random hexamers served to reverse transcribe roughly 0.5 to 1 ug RNA. Each CDR3 protein gets one entry after TCRdb re-called the immunoSEQ multiplex PCR reads with MiXCR. Altogether 150,000 to 200,000 distinct CDR3 sequences are present, roughly nine tenths being singletons, with the ten largest covering approximately 0.09%. Sample: CD4+ T cells from PBMCs. Source of these receptors: a human donor with Susac syndrome.

The chain uses TRBV15 and TRBJ2-1, with 8 bases that match TRBD2. V trimming: 0 bases; J trimming: 2 bases; junction bases outside the gene matches: 6. Germline lookup yields CDR1 LNHNV and CDR2 YYDKDF (reference sequence). CDR3 length: 17 residues. The CDR3: CATSREVRGRPYNEQFF. In DNA, the CDR3 is TGTGCCACCAGCAGAGAAGTTCGCGGGAGGCCCTACAATGAGCAGTTCTTC.

This chain links TRBV7-3 with TRBJ1-1; D uncertain. Trimming took 5 bases from V and 3 from J, leaving 13 bases between them. CDR3 length: 14 residues. Germline V lookup: CDR1 SGHTA, CDR2 FQGTGA. The CDR3 is CASSRPGRDTEAFF. The DNA of the CDR3 is TGTGCCAGCAGCCGACCGGGGAGGGACACTGAAGCTTTCTTT.

The chain couples TRBV12-3 or TRBV12-4 to TRBJ1-1; tentative D call: TRBD1 (6 bases). With 7 bases removed from V and 0 bases from J, the gap between germline ends came to 12 bases. The CDR3 has 14 residues. CDR3 loop: CASTQTGLNTEAFF. CDR3 coding DNA: TGTGCCAGCACCCAGACAGGATTGAACACTGAAGCTTTCTTT.

V is TRBV12-5 and J is TRBJ2-1; TRBD1 matches 9 bases. From germline, CDR1 is LGHNT and CDR2 FRNRAP. The CDR3 consists of 14 residues. J gave up 11 bases and V 6 bases, and 11 bases lay outside the gene matches. The CDR3 region is CASGPSGTGHQQFF. The CDR3 region has the DNA TGTGCTAGTGGCCCTTCCGGGACAGGGCATCAGCAGTTCTTC.

The chain couples TRBV5-5 to TRBJ1-1; D remains ambiguous. This CDR3 is built from 13 residues. CDR1 and CDR2 from the germline V gene are SGHKS and YYEKEE (reference sequence). V was pared by 0 bases and J by 2 bases, with 5 bases between. CDR3 in DNA: TGTGCCAGCAGCTTGGTGTTTAACACTGAAGCTTTCTTT. This codes for CASSLVFNTEAFF.

The chain links TRBV7-9 to TRBJ2-5, with 7 bases identical to TRBD2. The CDR3 totals 16 residues. CDR1 and CDR2 (germline): SEHNR, FQNEAQ (reference sequence). V gave up 4 bases and J gave up 3 bases; unmatched junction bases: 11. The CDR3 DNA follows: TGTGCCAGCAGCTCAAGGGACGGGAGGAGGAAAGAGACCCAGTACTTC. This encodes CASSSRDGRRKETQYF.

The chain uses TRBV6-2 or TRBV6-3 and TRBJ2-1, with D perhaps being TRBD1 or TRBD2 (5 bases each). The ends were cut back, 5 bases at V and 9 bases at J, with 11 bases in the middle. Looked up from germline, CDR1 is MNHEY and CDR2 is SVGEGT. The CDR3 runs to 12 residues. CDR3 residues: CASSMGVFEQFF. Here the CDR3 DNA reads TGTGCCAGCAGTATGGGGGTTTTTGAGCAGTTCTTC.

The J gene is TRBJ2-5, the V gene TRBV7-9; D is undetermined. The germline CDR1 and CDR2 sequences are SEHNR and FQNEAQ (reference sequence). The CDR3 spans 12 residues. The V end lost 6 bases, the J end lost 0 bases, and 5 bases lay between the germline ends. The CDR3 DNA is TGTGCCAGCAGATTCAACCAAGAGACCCAGTACTTC. Amino acids: CASRFNQETQYF.

V and J are TRBV29-1 and TRBJ2-1; 8 bases are a match to TRBD1. The CDR3 is 11 amino acids. Losses at the gene ends were 8 bases for V and 5 bases for J; bases not matched to a gene: 2. Germline assignment: CDR1 SQVTM and CDR2 ANQGSEA. Here the CDR3 DNA reads TGCAGCTTGGGACAGGACAATGAGCAGTTCTTC. This gives the protein CSLGQDNEQFF.

CDR3 DNA sequence: TGTGCCAGCAGCTTAGCGGGTGGCGGGAGGACTAATAATGAGCAGTTCTTC. Translated, it gives CASSLAGGGRTNNEQFF. The V call is TRBV7-2, the J call TRBJ2-1; 8 positions match TRBD2. This CDR3 spans 17 amino acids. Germline V gene sequence: CDR1 SGHTA, CDR2 FQGNSA. The V and J ends lost 0 bases and 7 bases, in that order; junction bases with no gene match: 11. The full variable domain, in which reference TRBV7-2 and TRBJ2-1 provide the parts outside the CDR3, is GAGVSQSPSNKVTEKGKDVELRCDPISGHTALYWYRQSLGQGLEFLIYFQGNSAPDKSGLPSDRFSAERTGGSVSTLTIQRTQQEDSAVYLCASSLAGGGRTNNEQFFGPGTRLTVL.

The chain couples TRBV3-1 to TRBJ1-2; D remains unclear. The germline V and J ends were trimmed by 1 base and 5 bases, with 11 bases remaining between them. Germline V lookup: CDR1 LGHDT, CDR2 YNNKEL (reference sequence). The CDR3 covers 14 residues. Here the CDR3 DNA reads TGTGCCAGCAGCCAAGGGGGAAGTATTTATGGCTACACCTTC. It codes for CASSQGGSIYGYTF.

The rearrangement joins TRBV20-1 to TRBJ2-3; the D is unclear. V lost 7 bases, J lost 0 bases, and 11 bases lay in between. Germline assignment: CDR1 DFQATT and CDR2 SNEGSKA (reference sequence). This CDR3 is built from 13 residues. This chain's CDR3 is CSEGGASTDTQYF. The CDR3 nucleotides are TGCAGTGAGGGCGGTGCTAGCACAGATACGCAGTATTTT.